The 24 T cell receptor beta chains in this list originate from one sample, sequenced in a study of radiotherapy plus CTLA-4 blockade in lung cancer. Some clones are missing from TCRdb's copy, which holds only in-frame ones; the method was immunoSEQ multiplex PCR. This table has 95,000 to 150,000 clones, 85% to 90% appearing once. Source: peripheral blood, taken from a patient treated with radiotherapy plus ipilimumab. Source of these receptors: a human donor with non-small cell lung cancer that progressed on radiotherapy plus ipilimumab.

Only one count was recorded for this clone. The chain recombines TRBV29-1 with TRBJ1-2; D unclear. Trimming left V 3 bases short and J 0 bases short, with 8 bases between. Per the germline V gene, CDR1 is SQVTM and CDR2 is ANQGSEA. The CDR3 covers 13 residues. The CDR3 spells CSVEGRTNYGYTF. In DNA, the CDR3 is TGCAGCGTTGAGGGGAGGACTAACTATGGCTACACCTTC.

The chain's CDR3 is CASSLGGTTNQPQHF. CDR3 DNA sequence: TGTGCCAGCAGCTTAGGGGGGACAACGAATCAGCCCCAGCATTTT. V is TRBV7-9 and J is TRBJ1-5; maybe TRBD1 (6 bases). Germline CDR1 SEHNR, CDR2 FQNEAQ (reference sequence). V dropped 1 base and J dropped 4 bases, with 11 bases sitting between them. The CDR3 spans 15 residues.

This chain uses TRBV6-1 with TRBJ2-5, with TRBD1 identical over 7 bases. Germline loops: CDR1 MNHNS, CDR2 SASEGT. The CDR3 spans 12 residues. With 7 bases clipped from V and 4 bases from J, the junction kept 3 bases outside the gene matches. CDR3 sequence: CASNDRAETQYF. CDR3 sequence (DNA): TGTGCCAGCAACGACAGGGCAGAGACCCAGTACTTC.

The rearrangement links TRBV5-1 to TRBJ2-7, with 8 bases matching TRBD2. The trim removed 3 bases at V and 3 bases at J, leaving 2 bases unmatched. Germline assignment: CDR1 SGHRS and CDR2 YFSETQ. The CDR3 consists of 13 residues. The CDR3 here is CASSSGLDYEQYF. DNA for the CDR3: TGCGCCAGCAGCTCGGGACTAGACTACGAGCAGTACTTC.

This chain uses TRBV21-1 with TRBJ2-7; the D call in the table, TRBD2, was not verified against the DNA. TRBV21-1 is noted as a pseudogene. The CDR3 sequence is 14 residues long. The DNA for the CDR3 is TGTGCCAGCAGCAAACAGAGGGGGGGCTACGAGCAGTACTTC. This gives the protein CASSKQRGGYEQYF.

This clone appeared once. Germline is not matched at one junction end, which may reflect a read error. CDR3 DNA sequence: TGTGCCAGCAGTTTAGGGGCGGCCCTGACTTTC. It encodes CASSLGAALTF. This chain connects TRBV7-2 to TRBJ2-6; D perhaps matches TRBD1 (5 bases). This CDR3 is 11 amino acids long. Germline loops: CDR1 SGHTA, CDR2 FQGNSA.

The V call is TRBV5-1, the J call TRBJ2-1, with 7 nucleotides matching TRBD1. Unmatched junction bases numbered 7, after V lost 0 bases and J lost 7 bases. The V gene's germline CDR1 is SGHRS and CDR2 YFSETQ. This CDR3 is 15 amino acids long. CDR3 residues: CASSLAVTGNNEQFF. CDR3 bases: TGCGCCAGCAGCTTGGCCGTGACAGGGAATAATGAGCAGTTCTTC.

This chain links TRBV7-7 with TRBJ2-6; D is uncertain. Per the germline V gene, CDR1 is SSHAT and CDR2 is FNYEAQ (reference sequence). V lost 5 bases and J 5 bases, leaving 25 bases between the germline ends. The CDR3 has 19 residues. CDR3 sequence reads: CASSKAFKCHKSRANVLTF. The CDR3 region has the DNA TGTGCCAGCAGCAAAGCTTTTAAGTGCCACAAAAGTCGGGCCAACGTCCTGACTTTC.

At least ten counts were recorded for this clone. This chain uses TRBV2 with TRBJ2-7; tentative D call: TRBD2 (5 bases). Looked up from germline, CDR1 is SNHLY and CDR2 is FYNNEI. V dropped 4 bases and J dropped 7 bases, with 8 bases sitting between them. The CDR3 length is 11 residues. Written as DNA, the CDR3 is TGTGCCAGCAGTGTCCGGGGAGAGCAGTACTTC. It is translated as CASSVRGEQYF.

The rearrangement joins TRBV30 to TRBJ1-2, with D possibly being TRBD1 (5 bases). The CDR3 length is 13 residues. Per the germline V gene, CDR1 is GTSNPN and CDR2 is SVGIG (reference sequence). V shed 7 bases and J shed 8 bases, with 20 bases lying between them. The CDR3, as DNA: TGTGCCTCCACGCCCCGGGGGAGGGCGGGCTACACCTTC. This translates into CASTPRGRAGYTF.

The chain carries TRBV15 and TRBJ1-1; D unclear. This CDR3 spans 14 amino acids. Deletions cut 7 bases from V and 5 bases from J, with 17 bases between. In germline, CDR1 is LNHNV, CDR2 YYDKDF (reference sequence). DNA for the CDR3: TGTGCCACCAAGATTCATAAAACGGAGACTGAAGCTTTCTTT. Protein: CATKIHKTETEAFF.

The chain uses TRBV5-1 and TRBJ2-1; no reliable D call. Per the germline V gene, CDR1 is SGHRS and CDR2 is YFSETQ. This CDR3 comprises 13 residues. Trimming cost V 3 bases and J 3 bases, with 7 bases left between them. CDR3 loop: CASSSRYYNEQFF. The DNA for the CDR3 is TGCGCCAGCAGCTCTCGGTACTACAATGAGCAGTTCTTC.

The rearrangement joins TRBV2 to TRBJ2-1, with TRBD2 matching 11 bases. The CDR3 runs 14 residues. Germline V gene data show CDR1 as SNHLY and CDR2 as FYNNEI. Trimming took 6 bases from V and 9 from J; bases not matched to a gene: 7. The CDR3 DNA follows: TGTGCCAGCAGAATACTAGCGGGAGTTACTGAGCAGTTCTTC. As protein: CASRILAGVTEQFF.

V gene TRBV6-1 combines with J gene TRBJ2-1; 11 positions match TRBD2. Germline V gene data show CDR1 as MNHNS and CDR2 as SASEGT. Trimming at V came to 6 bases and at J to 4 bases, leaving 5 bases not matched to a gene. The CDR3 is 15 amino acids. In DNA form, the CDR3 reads TGTGCCAGCAGCGCGGGACTAGCGGATTACAATGAGCAGTTCTTC. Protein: CASSAGLADYNEQFF.

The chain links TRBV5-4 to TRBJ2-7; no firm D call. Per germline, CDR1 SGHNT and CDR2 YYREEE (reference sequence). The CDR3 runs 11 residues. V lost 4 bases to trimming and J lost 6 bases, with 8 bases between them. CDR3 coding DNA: TGTGCCAGCAGCCTCCCCCCCGAGCAGTACTTC. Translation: CASSLPPEQYF.

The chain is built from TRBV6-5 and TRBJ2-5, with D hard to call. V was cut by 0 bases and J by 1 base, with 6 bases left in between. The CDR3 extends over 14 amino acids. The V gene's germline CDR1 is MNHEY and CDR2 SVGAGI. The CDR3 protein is CASSYSSSQETQYF. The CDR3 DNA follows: TGTGCCAGCAGTTACTCGTCTAGCCAAGAGACCCAGTACTTC.

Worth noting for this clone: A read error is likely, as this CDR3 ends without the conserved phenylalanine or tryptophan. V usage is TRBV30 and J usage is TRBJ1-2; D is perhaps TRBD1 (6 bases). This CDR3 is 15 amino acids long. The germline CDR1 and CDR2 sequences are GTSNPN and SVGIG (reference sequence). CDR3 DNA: TGTGCCTGGAGTGTAGGTGGGGGGGCGGACTATGACTACACCCTC. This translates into CAWSVGGGADYDYTL.

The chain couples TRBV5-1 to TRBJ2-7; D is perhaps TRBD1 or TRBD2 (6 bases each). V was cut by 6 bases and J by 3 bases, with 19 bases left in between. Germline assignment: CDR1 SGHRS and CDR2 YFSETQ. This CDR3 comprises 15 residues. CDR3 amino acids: CASTPQGGTLYEQYF. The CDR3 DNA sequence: TGCGCCAGCACGCCACAGGGAGGCACCCTCTACGAGCAGTACTTC.

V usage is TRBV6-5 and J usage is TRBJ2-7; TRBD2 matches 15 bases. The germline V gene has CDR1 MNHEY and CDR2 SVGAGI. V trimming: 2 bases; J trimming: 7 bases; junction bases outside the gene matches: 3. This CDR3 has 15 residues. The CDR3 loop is CASSYAGLAGGEQYF. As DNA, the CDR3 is TGTGCCAGCAGTTACGCCGGACTAGCGGGAGGGGAGCAGTACTTC.

CDR3 protein: CASSSNMWDRVSSSGNTIYF. CDR3 coding DNA: TGTGCCAGCAGCTCAAACATGTGGGACAGGGTTTCGAGCTCTGGAAACACCATATATTTT. V and J are TRBV7-8 and TRBJ1-3; 9 bases align to TRBD1. CDR1 SGHVS and CDR2 FQNEAQ come from the germline V gene. CDR3 length: 20 residues. After removal of 4 bases from V and 0 bases from J, the junction contained 16 bases not matched to a gene.

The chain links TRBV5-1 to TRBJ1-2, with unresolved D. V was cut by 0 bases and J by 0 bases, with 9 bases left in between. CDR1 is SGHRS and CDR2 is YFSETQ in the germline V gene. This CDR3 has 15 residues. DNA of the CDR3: TGCGCCAGCAGCTTGGCCGGGAACGCTAACTATGGCTACACCTTC. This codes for CASSLAGNANYGYTF.

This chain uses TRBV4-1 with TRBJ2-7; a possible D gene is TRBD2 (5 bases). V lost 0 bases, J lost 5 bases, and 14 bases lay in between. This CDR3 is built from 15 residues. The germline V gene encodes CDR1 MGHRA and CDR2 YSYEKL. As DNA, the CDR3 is TGCGCCAGCAGCCAAGATAGGACGGGATCAAACGAGCAGTACTTC. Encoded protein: CASSQDRTGSNEQYF.

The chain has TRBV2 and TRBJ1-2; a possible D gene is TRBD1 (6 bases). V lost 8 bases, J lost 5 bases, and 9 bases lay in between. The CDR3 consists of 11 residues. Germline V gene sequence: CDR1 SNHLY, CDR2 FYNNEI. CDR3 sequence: CASVGTYGYTF. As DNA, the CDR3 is TGTGCCAGCGTCGGGACATATGGCTACACCTTC.

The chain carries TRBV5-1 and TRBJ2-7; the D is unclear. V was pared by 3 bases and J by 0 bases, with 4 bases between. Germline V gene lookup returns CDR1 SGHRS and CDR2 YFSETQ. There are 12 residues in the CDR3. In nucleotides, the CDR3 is TGCGCCAGCAGCTCAGACTCCTACGAGCAGTACTTC. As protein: CASSSDSYEQYF.